The clone carrying this TCR beta chain was observed at least ten times. Its matching antigen is unknown. The source of the sample is a study of T cell repertoires in cytomegalovirus infection. At the level of the study: In the study, CMV epitopes included recently identified HLA-C-restricted and well-studied HLA-B-restricted ones. Evidence of both CMV infection and a matching HLA type came from public TCR beta signatures.

This CDR3 region has 14 residues. V shed 5 bases, J shed 1 base, and the junction held 4 bases outside the gene matches. CDR1 SGHVS and CDR2 FQNEAQ come from the germline V gene. TCRdb fed the reads into MiXCR, producing one record per CDR3 protein. Here the sample spans approximately 730,000 distinct CDR3 sequences, almost 30% being singletons. Study results and caveats: Pooled public TCR beta family frequency picked out CMV carriers with the relevant HLA. Dominating the ex vivo response were TCR beta clonotypes that were CMV-specific and HLA-C-restricted.

The source of this sequence is a human donor in good health (CMV status not recorded). Some clones in this sample may be carry-over from other donors' samples. This chain joins TRBV7-8 and TRBJ1-2; the match to TRBD1 covers 7 bases. The starting material was cultured CD8+ T cells from PBMCs, obtained from culture after CMV antigen stimulation. The CDR3 DNA is TGTGCCAGCAGCCAGACAGGGCGTAACTATGGCTACACCTTC. Amino acids: CASSQTGRNYGYTF. The entire variable domain, with the rest obtained from reference TRBV7-8 and TRBJ1-2, is as follows: GAGVSQSPRYKVAKRGQDVALRCDPISGHVSLFWYQQALGQGPEFLTYFQNEAQLDKSGLPSDRFFAERPEGSVSTLKIQRTQQEDSAVYLCASSQTGRNYGYTFGSGTRLTVV.